These 5 T cell receptor beta chains were sequenced from one sample in a study of OX40 agonist ivuxolimab in advanced cancers. Here immunoSEQ multiplex PCR was the method, and the copy in TCRdb shows in-frame clones only, minus some. The table has approximately 60,000 clones, roughly 83% seen once. This material consisted of CD4+ or CD8+ T cells sorted from blood, taken in a trial of the OX40 agonist ivuxolimab. All receptors derive from an adult with an advanced solid tumor such as melanoma, head and neck, liver or kidney cancer.

V usage is TRBV5-1 and J usage is TRBJ2-7; D assignment may be TRBD1 or TRBD2 (5 bases each). V lost 2 bases and J 5 bases, leaving 14 bases between the germline ends. The CDR3 covers 14 residues. Germline CDR1 is SGHRS and CDR2 is YFSETQ. CDR3 residues: CASSFFPGRDEQYF. The CDR3, as DNA: TGCGCCAGCAGCTTTTTTCCAGGGAGAGACGAGCAGTACTTC. The complete variable domain, with remaining parts taken from reference TRBV5-1 and TRBJ2-7, reads KAGVTQTPRYLIKTRGQQVTLSCSPISGHRSVSWYQQTPGQGLQFLFEYFSETQRNKGNFPGRFSGRQFSNSRSEMNVSTLELGDSALYLCASSFFPGRDEQYFGPGTRLTVT.

As concerns this clone: This same CDR3 is encoded by further DNA sequences in the sample. The rearrangement joins TRBV2 to TRBJ2-1, with 16 bases matching TRBD2. The V and J ends lost 6 bases and 4 bases, in that order; junction bases with no gene match: 9. CDR1 is SNHLY, CDR2 FYNNEI, per germline. The CDR3 covers 18 residues. In DNA, the CDR3 is TGTGCCAGCAGAACGGGACTAGCGGGGGGGACGGTTTACAATGAGCAGTTCTTC. This encodes CASRTGLAGGTVYNEQFF.

This clone was picked up a small number of times. The chain carries TRBV6-1 and TRBJ1-1, with TRBD1 as a possible D gene (6 bases). The CDR3 covers 13 residues. Germline V gene data show CDR1 as MNHNS and CDR2 as SASEGT. Trimming cost V 7 bases and J 0 bases, with 9 bases left between them. CDR3 in DNA: TGTGCCAGCACCGGACAGTTGAACACTGAAGCTTTCTTT. Its translation: CASTGQLNTEAFF.

The chain links TRBV2 to TRBJ2-2; no clear D. Trimming removed 0 bases from V and 0 bases from J, with 5 bases in between. This CDR3 contains 15 residues. CDR1 is SNHLY, CDR2 FYNNEI, per germline. The CDR3 nucleotides read TGTGCCAGCAGTGAAGCATTCGCGAACACCGGGGAGCTGTTTTTT. Translation gives CASSEAFANTGELFF.

The chain has TRBV2 and TRBJ2-1; 8 bases are a match to TRBD2. Trimming at V came to 9 bases and at J to 7 bases, leaving 8 bases not matched to a gene. Germline V gives CDR1 SNHLY, CDR2 FYNNEI. The length of the CDR3 is 13 residues. The CDR3 DNA reads TGTGCCAGTACGCGCGGGAGGTTGAATGAGCAGTTCTTC. It is translated as CASTRGRLNEQFF.